The sequence of this T cell receptor (beta chain) was determined in a study of T cells in Graves' hyperthyroidism and ophthalmopathy. A note on this clonotype: Its target is not known.

Study-wide points: Ophthalmopathy, which appeared later, was predicted by the model a median about 6 months before onset. Blood also showed most of the thyroid clonotypes that were expanded above 0.001.

CDR1 and CDR2 (germline): SEHNR, FQNEAQ (reference sequence). With 4 bases removed from V and 4 bases from J, the gap between germline ends came to 11 bases. The CDR3 loop spans 14 amino acids. Absent ophthalmopathy progression within 18 months defined stable Graves' hyperthyroidism. The PBMCs had their origin in approximately 10 ml of fresh peripheral blood. It was RNA transcripts that yielded the amplified TCR beta CDR3 regions. The primer set for the first-round RT-PCR of the TCR CDR3 was HTBI. TCRdb called the multiplex PCR reads again in MiXCR, with one record for every CDR3 protein. The sample has more than 550,000 distinct CDR3 sequences, roughly 17% seen once.

The sequenced sample was blood. This chain uses TRBV7-9 with TRBJ1-5; tentative D call: TRBD1 (5 bases). The sequence derives from a man aged 50-60 years with Graves' hyperthyroidism. CDR3 nucleotide sequence: TGTGCCAGCAGCTCTTGGGGGGAAAATCAGCCCCAGCATTTT. Its translation is CASSSWGENQPQHF.